The 2 T cell receptor beta chains below all came from one sample that was sequenced in a study of blood T cell repertoires in COVID-19. Clones were read by immunoSEQ multiplex PCR, and TCRdb kept only the in-frame ones, dropping some. The sample lists tens of thousands of clones, around 87% seen once, with 5% to 6.5% in the top ten. The sample taken for sequencing was peripheral blood. These receptors were taken from a man aged 45-65 years with active COVID-19.

The rearrangement links TRBV28 to TRBJ1-2; the match to TRBD1 covers 11 bases. This CDR3 region has 18 residues. V shed 2 bases and J 4 bases; nucleotides not matched to a gene: 12. Germline values: CDR1 MDHEN, CDR2 SYDVKM. The CDR3 spells CASSLEFFGQGAIYGYTF. CDR3 bases: TGTGCCAGCAGTTTAGAGTTTTTTGGACAGGGGGCGATCTATGGCTACACCTTC.

The chain combines TRBV10-3 with TRBJ1-2; TRBD1 matches at 7 bases. Per germline, CDR1 ENHRY and CDR2 SYGVKD. The CDR3 totals 17 residues. J gave up 2 bases and V 2 bases, and 11 bases lay outside the gene matches. DNA of the CDR3: TGTGCCATCAGTGAGCGGGACAGCCTAAGATTAAACTATGGCTACACCTTC. Its translation: CAISERDSLRLNYGYTF.